This TCR beta chain derives from a study of T cells in Graves' hyperthyroidism and ophthalmopathy. Authors of the study amplified TCR beta CDR3 regions from RNA transcripts. Researchers ran a first-round RT-PCR on the TCR CDR3 using the HTBI primer set. Using its own MiXCR run on the multiplex PCR reads, TCRdb lists one record per CDR3 protein. The data show about 480,000 distinct CDR3 sequences, approximately 15% seen once. Trimming left V 0 bases short and J 5 bases short, with 7 bases between. The CDR3 sequence is 13 residues long. Germline values: CDR1 LNHNV, CDR2 YYDKDF (reference sequence). The source material was blood. V and J are TRBV15 and TRBJ1-2; D unclear. The sequence derives from a woman under 30 with Graves' hyperthyroidism. CDR3 sequence reads: CATSREEEYGYTF. CDR3 DNA sequence: TGTGCCACCAGCAGAGAAGAGGAATATGGCTACACCTTC.